A selection of T cell receptor beta chains follows, all from one sample in a study of graft-versus-host responses after intestinal transplantation. TCRdb's copy holds only in-frame clones and misses some; the assay was immunoSEQ multiplex PCR. Counted here are approximately 9,000 clones, roughly 30% occurring once; the ten biggest clones make up roughly 3%. The sequences come from alloreactive CD4+ T cells from a mixed lymphocyte reaction culture, collected before intestinal transplant. These receptors were collected from a human patient who received an intestinal transplant. CDR3s leave out the opening cysteine and the closing phenylalanine or tryptophan. Clone size is given for some rows only: seen once, a few or many times, or a class if the clone is expanded.

V	size	J	CDR3
TRBV11-2	.	TRBJ1-2	ASSSTVYGYT
TRBV7-9	.	TRBJ2-1	ASSKQYNEQF
TRBV5-1	medium-sized	TRBJ2-7	ASSKGVTDLQNEQY
TRBV6-5	.	TRBJ2-7	ASSPMRGIYEQY
TRBV7-6	few	TRBJ2-5	ASSPPVGETQY
TRBV4-1	.	TRBJ2-7	ASSQGDRGEYEQY
TRBV18	.	TRBJ2-3	ASSPLTRASIADTQY
TRBV6-1	few	TRBJ2-1	ASSHGVDEQF
TRBV6-5	few	TRBJ2-4	ASNIAKNIQY
TRBV5-1	once	TRBJ2-1	ASSFRVGGDEQF
TRBV7-6	medium-sized	TRBJ2-3	ASSLVGGGTDTQY
TRBV5-4	.	TRBJ2-7	ASSQDSYEQY
TRBV9	.	TRBJ2-2	ASSAPGGAAGELF
TRBV27	few	TRBJ1-2	ASSSTGGVYGYT
TRBV5-1	.	TRBJ1-1	ASNPNRASTEAF
TRBV4-3	few	TRBJ1-1	ASSQERVITEAF
TRBV6-5	.	TRBJ2-3	ASSYYPGDTQY
TRBV19	few	TRBJ1-1	ASSIEGVEAF
TRBV5-8	few	TRBJ2-7	ASSFPSSYEQY
TRBV6-5	.	TRBJ2-5	ASSSGKRWDQY
TRBV18	medium-sized	TRBJ1-5	ASSPPWGTQPQH
TRBV4-2	few	TRBJ1-2	ASSPGLNYGYT
TRBV5-2	.	TRBJ2-6	ASKHRGSTQSRANVLT
TRBV6-5	few	TRBJ1-1	ASSYGGDTEAF
TRBV23-1	few	TRBJ1-2	ASSRGEGENYGYT
TRBV4-1	few	TRBJ2-2	ASSQPGQGERTGELF
TRBV6-5	few	TRBJ2-1	ASSLGGNEQF